The rows below give T cell receptor beta chains drawn from one sample of a study of CD8 T cells in Susac syndrome. TCRdb re-called the immunoSEQ multiplex PCR reads through MiXCR, storing one row per CDR3 protein. The sample holds about 290,000 distinct CDR3 sequences, about 88% seen once. Sequencing was performed on CD8+ T cells from PBMCs. These receptors all stem from a human donor with multiple sclerosis. CDR3s include the opening cysteine and the closing phenylalanine or tryptophan. The D gene is left open where the match is weak. The size of a clone is reported for some rows only, either as once, few or many, or as a class for expanded clones.

d_gene: .
j_gene: TRBJ2-2
v_gene: TRBV25-1
abundance: .
CDR3nt: TGTGCCAGCAGTGAAGTGGGCTCGGGGGTCAACACCGGGGAGCTGTTTTTT
CDR3aa: CASSEVGSGVNTGELFF

d_gene: TRBD2
j_gene: TRBJ2-7
v_gene: TRBV7-2
abundance: .
CDR3nt: TGTGCCAGCAGCTTAGTTTGGTGGGGCCCAGCGGGGCCGGCCTACGAGCAGTACTTC
CDR3aa: CASSLVWWGPAGPAYEQYF

d_gene: .
j_gene: TRBJ1-1
v_gene: TRBV12-3/TRBV12-4
abundance: .
CDR3nt: TGTGCCAGCAGTTTAGGGGTAGAGTTGGCTTTCTTT
CDR3aa: CASSLGVELAFF

d_gene: .
j_gene: TRBJ2-7
v_gene: TRBV5-6
abundance: .
CDR3nt: TGTGCCAGCAGCCTAAAACAGGAGTGGGGGTACGAGCAGTACTTC
CDR3aa: CASSLKQEWGYEQYF

d_gene: TRBD1
j_gene: TRBJ1-5
v_gene: TRBV12-3/TRBV12-4
abundance: .
CDR3nt: TGTGCCAGCTCTTTGGGACAGCGTAATCAGCCCCAGCATTTT
CDR3aa: CASSLGQRNQPQHF

d_gene: .
j_gene: TRBJ1-4
v_gene: TRBV20-1
abundance: .
CDR3nt: TGCAGTGCCCCTGACAGCCATTTTAATGAAAAACTGTTTTTT
CDR3aa: CSAPDSHFNEKLFF

d_gene: .
j_gene: TRBJ2-6
v_gene: TRBV7-9
abundance: once
CDR3nt: TGTGCCAGCAGCCCCCCGTTGGGTTTCTCTGGGGCCAACGTCCTGACTTTC
CDR3aa: CASSPPLGFSGANVLTF

d_gene: TRBD1
j_gene: TRBJ2-2
v_gene: TRBV12-3/TRBV12-4
abundance: .
CDR3nt: TGTGCCAGCACTCCGGGGACAGGCCGTATCGACACCGGGGAGCTGTTTTTT
CDR3aa: CASTPGTGRIDTGELFF

d_gene: TRBD1
j_gene: TRBJ1-5
v_gene: TRBV5-6
abundance: .
CDR3nt: TGTGCCAGCAGCCCCTTCGGACAGGGGAGTCAGCCCCAGCATTTT
CDR3aa: CASSPFGQGSQPQHF

d_gene: .
j_gene: TRBJ1-1
v_gene: TRBV28
abundance: .
CDR3nt: TGTGCCAGCCCTAACTCCCTGGACTTGAGGAACACTGAAGCTTTCTTT
CDR3aa: CASPNSLDLRNTEAFF

d_gene: TRBD2
j_gene: TRBJ2-5
v_gene: TRBV29-1
abundance: .
CDR3nt: TGCAGCGCCCCCCGGGAGGACAATCAAGAGACCCAGTACTTC
CDR3aa: CSAPREDNQETQYF

d_gene: TRBD2
j_gene: TRBJ2-5
v_gene: TRBV5-4
abundance: .
CDR3nt: TGTGCCAGCAGCTTGGAACTAGCGGTAGAGACCCAGTACTTC
CDR3aa: CASSLELAVETQYF

d_gene: TRBD2
j_gene: TRBJ2-2
v_gene: TRBV9
abundance: .
CDR3nt: TGTGCCAGCAGCGAAAGCGGGGGGGCGTCTGGGGAGCTGTTTTTT
CDR3aa: CASSESGGASGELFF

d_gene: .
j_gene: TRBJ2-7
v_gene: TRBV29-1
abundance: .
CDR3nt: .
CDR3aa: CSVGGGTGRDWYF

d_gene: .
j_gene: TRBJ2-2
v_gene: TRBV11-2
abundance: .
CDR3nt: TGTGCCAGCAGCTTAGAGGCCCCCACTTTTTCCGGGGAGCTGTTTTTT
CDR3aa: CASSLEAPTFSGELFF

d_gene: .
j_gene: TRBJ2-1
v_gene: TRBV27
abundance: few
CDR3nt: TGTGCCAGCAGTTATAGTGATGAGCAGTTCTTC
CDR3aa: CASSYSDEQFF

d_gene: .
j_gene: TRBJ1-2
v_gene: TRBV27
abundance: .
CDR3nt: TGTGCCAGCAGTGCCGGCCCGCCGTTGGCCCATGGCTACACCTTC
CDR3aa: CASSAGPPLAHGYTF

d_gene: .
j_gene: TRBJ2-5
v_gene: TRBV12-3/TRBV12-4
abundance: .
CDR3nt: TGTGCCAGCAGTTTGATTCGCCTAGAGACCCAGTACTTC
CDR3aa: CASSLIRLETQYF

d_gene: .
j_gene: TRBJ2-4
v_gene: TRBV28
abundance: once
CDR3nt: TGTGCCAGCAGCCCGGGACTTTCCAAAAACATTCAGTACTTC
CDR3aa: CASSPGLSKNIQYF

d_gene: .
j_gene: TRBJ2-3
v_gene: TRBV19
abundance: once
CDR3nt: TGTGCCAGTCAATGGCGGGGCACAGATACGCAGTATTTT
CDR3aa: CASQWRGTDTQYF

d_gene: TRBD2
j_gene: TRBJ2-2
v_gene: TRBV27
abundance: .
CDR3nt: TGTGCCAGCAAATCACCTAGCGGGAGGGCCACCGGGGAGCTGTTTTTT
CDR3aa: CASKSPSGRATGELFF

d_gene: .
j_gene: TRBJ1-1
v_gene: TRBV13
abundance: .
CDR3nt: TGTGCCAGCAGCCCAGACGGCGGGACTGAAGCTTTCTTT
CDR3aa: CASSPDGGTEAFF

d_gene: .
j_gene: TRBJ2-2
v_gene: TRBV24-1
abundance: once
CDR3nt: TGTGCCACCAGTGATTTCGAAGGGGCGACCGGGGAGCTGTTTTTT
CDR3aa: CATSDFEGATGELFF

d_gene: TRBD2
j_gene: TRBJ2-1
v_gene: TRBV12-3/TRBV12-4
abundance: .
CDR3nt: TGTGCCAGCAGTGGACTAGCGGGGGGGAGAGAGCAGTTCTTC
CDR3aa: CASSGLAGGREQFF

d_gene: .
j_gene: TRBJ2-3
v_gene: TRBV4-3
abundance: .
CDR3nt: TGCGCCAGCAGCCAAACCCGGACTACCTACGCGGCAGATACGCAGTATTTT
CDR3aa: CASSQTRTTYAADTQYF

d_gene: TRBD2
j_gene: TRBJ2-7
v_gene: TRBV7-6
abundance: .
CDR3nt: TGTGCCAGCAGCTTAGAGGTACTAGCGGGAGGATCGTACGAGCAGTACTTC
CDR3aa: CASSLEVLAGGSYEQYF

d_gene: .
j_gene: TRBJ2-7
v_gene: TRBV20-1
abundance: .
CDR3nt: TGCAGTGTCACACAGGTTTCTGAGCAGTACTTC
CDR3aa: CSVTQVSEQYF

d_gene: TRBD1
j_gene: TRBJ2-7
v_gene: TRBV27
abundance: .
CDR3nt: TGTGCCAGCAGACTTCGAGGGACAGGGGCGTCCTACGAGCAGTACTTC
CDR3aa: CASRLRGTGASYEQYF